A single sample is the source of the 23 T cell receptor beta chains below, sequenced in a study of cytomegalovirus exposure and HLA in healthy donors. With 60 Vbeta and 13 Jbeta primers, the PCR was carried out. The repertoire was sequenced with immunoSEQ multiplex PCR; TCRdb's copy has only in-frame clones and lacks some. This sample has more than 250,000 clones, with roughly 89% found just once. Material: PBMCs. The receptors were sampled from a woman aged 18 to 35 in good health and CMV-seronegative.

V usage is TRBV7-9 and J usage is TRBJ1-3; tentatively, D is TRBD1 (6 bases). Germline CDR1 SEHNR, CDR2 FQNEAQ (reference sequence). CDR3 length: 18 amino acids. Deletions cut 5 bases from V and 0 bases from J, with 20 bases between. The CDR3 DNA reads TGTGCCAGCAGCCCTTGGACAGCAGCAGCTATCTCTGGAAACACCATATATTTT. Residues: CASSPWTAAAISGNTIYF.

The chain combines TRBV5-6 with TRBJ2-7, with D perhaps matching TRBD2 (6 bases). The CDR3 extends over 14 amino acids. In germline, CDR1 is SGHDT, CDR2 YYEEEE. V was cut by 1 base and J by 2 bases, with 10 bases left in between. CDR3 loop: CASSLQPGAYEQYF. The CDR3 DNA sequence: TGTGCCAGCAGCTTGCAACCGGGGGCCTACGAGCAGTACTTC.

This clone was recorded only once. The CDR3 region has the DNA TGTGCCAGCAGTGCAGCGGGGGGGCTCTACGAGCAGTACTTC. Translated, it gives CASSAAGGLYEQYF. The chain carries TRBV6-1 and TRBJ2-7; 10 bases align to TRBD2. The CDR3 contains 14 residues. V dropped 4 bases and J dropped 3; count of bases not matched to a gene: 3. The germline gives CDR1 MNHNS, CDR2 SASEGT.

This chain uses TRBV12-5 with TRBJ1-2; a weak D match, TRBD1 (5 bases). Germline V gene lookup returns CDR1 LGHNT and CDR2 FRNRAP. Deletions cut 3 bases from V and 2 bases from J, with 19 bases between. The CDR3 extends over 17 amino acids. The CDR3 DNA is TGTGCTAGTGGTTTTCCCGAGGGGAGGGTTCGGAACTATGGCTACACCTTC. It is translated as CASGFPEGRVRNYGYTF.

This clone has only a few counts. V usage is TRBV6-4 and J usage is TRBJ2-1, with 8 bases identical to TRBD2. With 2 bases clipped from V and 4 bases from J, the junction kept 4 bases outside the gene matches. Per germline, CDR1 MRHNA and CDR2 SNTAGT. The CDR3 sequence is 15 residues long. The CDR3 bases are TGTGCCAGCAGTGACGAGGCTAGCGGGTACAATGAGCAGTTCTTC. Translated, it gives CASSDEASGYNEQFF.

This chain connects TRBV6-4 to TRBJ1-2, with 7 bases identical to TRBD1. Germline V gene data show CDR1 as MRHNA and CDR2 as SNTAGT. V was pared by 3 bases and J by 5 bases, with 6 bases of the junction left unmatched. This CDR3 comprises 14 residues. CDR3: CASSEGQGGYGYTF. CDR3 coding DNA: TGTGCCAGCAGTGAAGGGCAGGGGGGATATGGCTACACCTTC.

V and J are TRBV6-1 and TRBJ1-2, with 9 nucleotides matching TRBD1. This CDR3 is 17 amino acids long. V lost 4 bases and J lost 2; bases outside the gene matches: 11. The germline gives CDR1 MNHNS, CDR2 SASEGT. This chain's CDR3 is CASSAKSSGQGNYGYTF. Written as DNA, the CDR3 is TGTGCCAGCAGTGCGAAATCCTCGGGACAGGGAAACTATGGCTACACCTTC.

This clone was recorded a few times. This chain connects TRBV18 to TRBJ2-1, with 16 bases that match TRBD2. The germline V gene has CDR1 KGHSH and CDR2 LQKENI. V lost 6 bases and J lost 8; bases outside the gene matches: 1. The CDR3 is 14 amino acids. The CDR3 loop reads CASSGTSGGDEQFF. DNA for the CDR3: TGTGCCAGCTCCGGGACTAGCGGGGGGGATGAGCAGTTCTTC. Using reference TRBV18 and TRBJ2-1 for the parts outside the CDR3, the full variable domain is NAGVMQNPRHLVRRRGQEARLRCSPMKGHSHVYWYRQLPEEGLKFMVYLQKENIIDESGMPKERFSAEFPKEGPSILRIQQVVRGDSAAYFCASSGTSGGDEQFFGPGTRLTVL.

The chain uses TRBV29-1 and TRBJ2-3, with D possibly being TRBD2 (5 bases). V was pared by 7 bases and J by 3 bases, with 14 bases between. This CDR3 comprises 13 residues. Germline V gene lookup returns CDR1 SQVTM and CDR2 ANQGSEA. The CDR3 loop is CSDRTGITDTQYF. CDR3 DNA: TGCAGCGACCGGACGGGGATTACAGATACGCAGTATTTT.

The CDR3 region is CASSVARGSNYGYTF. CDR3 nucleotide sequence: TGTGCCAGCAGCGTAGCTCGAGGGTCCAACTATGGCTACACCTTC. The chain carries TRBV9 and TRBJ1-2; D unresolved. Trimming cost V 0 bases and J 2 bases, with 11 bases left between them. This CDR3 spans 15 amino acids. CDR1 is SGDLS, CDR2 YYNGEE, per germline.

This chain links TRBV7-2 with TRBJ1-4; 9 nucleotides agree with TRBD1. V dropped 5 bases and J dropped 4; count of bases not matched to a gene: 8. CDR1 is SGHTA, CDR2 FQGNSA, per germline. CDR3 length: 16 amino acids. This CDR3 is CASSRTGTGSNEKLFF. CDR3 in DNA: TGTGCCAGCAGCCGGACAGGGACAGGGAGTAATGAAAAACTGTTTTTT.

This rearrangement joins TRBV5-5 to TRBJ1-1, with 7 bases identical to TRBD1. Trimming removed 7 bases from V and 2 bases from J; junction bases left unmatched: 11. Germline V gives CDR1 SGHKS, CDR2 YYEKEE (reference sequence). The CDR3 totals 15 residues. CDR3 region: CASRGQASINTEAFF. The CDR3 nucleotides are TGTGCCAGCCGCGGACAGGCGTCTATTAACACTGAAGCTTTCTTT.

This sequence joins TRBV4-2 and TRBJ2-2; D not certain. Trimming shortened V by 3 bases and J by 1 base, and 6 bases separated the two germline ends. Germline V CDR1 and CDR2: LGHNA, YNFKEQ. The CDR3 totals 14 residues. Written as DNA, the CDR3 is TGTGCCAGCAGCCAGGAGAGGAACACCGGGGAGCTGTTTTTT. This gives the protein CASSQERNTGELFF.

V is TRBV5-6 and J is TRBJ1-2, with 8 bases matching TRBD1. CDR3 length equals 16 residues. Germline CDR1 reads SGHDT; CDR2 reads YYEEEE. V gave up 0 bases and J gave up 0 bases; unmatched junction bases: 4. The CDR3 is CASSLGLQGANYGYTF. DNA for the CDR3: TGTGCCAGCAGCTTGGGGTTACAGGGGGCTAACTATGGCTACACCTTC.

The chain has TRBV27 and TRBJ2-7; a possible D gene is TRBD1 (6 bases). Germline loops: CDR1 MNHEY, CDR2 SMNVEV (reference sequence). V lost 6 bases and J 2 bases, leaving 14 bases between the germline ends. The CDR3 runs 14 residues. CDR3 DNA: TGTGCCAGCAGACCCGGACAGACCCCCTACGAGCAGTACTTC. Protein product: CASRPGQTPYEQYF.

The chain couples TRBV6-1 to TRBJ2-1, with TRBD2 matching over 7 bases. The CDR3 covers 15 residues. Germline V gene sequence: CDR1 MNHNS, CDR2 SASEGT. Trimming took 6 bases from V and 0 from J; bases not matched to a gene: 5. The DNA for the CDR3 is TGTGCCAGCAGGTCCGGGGGGAGCTCCTACAATGAGCAGTTCTTC. It encodes CASRSGGSSYNEQFF.

This clone was seen a single time. The chain is built from TRBV27 and TRBJ1-2; maybe TRBD1 (5 bases). The V gene's germline CDR1 is MNHEY and CDR2 SMNVEV (reference sequence). The germline V and J ends were trimmed by 0 bases and 2 bases, with 13 bases remaining between them. The CDR3 extends over 16 amino acids. The chain's CDR3 is CASSLSGLTGNYGYTF. The CDR3 nucleotides are TGTGCCAGCAGTTTATCGGGACTAACAGGCAACTATGGCTACACCTTC.

The chain employs TRBV10-2 and TRBJ2-7; 7 bases map to TRBD1. CDR3 length: 15 residues. The ends lost 8 bases at V and 2 bases at J; junction bases unmatched: 12. Per germline, CDR1 WSHSY and CDR2 SAAADI. The chain's CDR3 is CASGVAGTVTYEQYF. The CDR3 nucleotides are TGCGCCAGCGGGGTAGCCGGGACAGTTACCTACGAGCAGTACTTC.

The chain joins TRBV30 to TRBJ2-1; a possible D gene is TRBD2 (5 bases). V was clipped by 4 bases and J by 8 bases, with 9 bases between them. The CDR3 is 11 amino acids. Germline CDR1 reads GTSNPN; CDR2 reads SVGIG (reference sequence). CDR3 in DNA: TGTGCCTGGACTTACGGGGATGAGCAGTTCTTC. As protein: CAWTYGDEQFF.

This rearrangement joins TRBV7-9 to TRBJ2-7, with D perhaps TRBD1 (6 bases). CDR1 is SEHNR and CDR2 is FQNEAQ in the germline V gene (reference sequence). The CDR3 runs 14 residues. Trimming took 1 base from V and 3 from J, leaving 10 bases between them. For the CDR3, the DNA is TGTGCCAGCAGCTTAGGAGTGGACAGCTACGAGCAGTACTTC. It encodes CASSLGVDSYEQYF.

The CDR3 sequence is CASSPGLAVYEQYF. Here the CDR3 DNA reads TGTGCCAGCAGTCCGGGACTAGCGGTCTACGAGCAGTACTTC. The chain links TRBV27 to TRBJ2-7; 11 bases are shared with TRBD2. V dropped 5 bases and J dropped 3; count of bases not matched to a gene: 3. CDR3 length: 14 amino acids. Germline loops: CDR1 MNHEY, CDR2 SMNVEV (reference sequence).

The CDR3: CASRGLKAYEQYF. CDR3 sequence (DNA): TGTGCCAGCAGGGGGCTTAAGGCCTACGAGCAGTACTTC. This chain joins TRBV2 and TRBJ2-7; maybe TRBD1 (5 bases). Germline CDR1 SNHLY, CDR2 FYNNEI. The length of the CDR3 is 13 residues. V shed 6 bases and J shed 2 bases, with 11 bases lying between them.

CDR3 residues: CASSPRRGLGYGYTF. The DNA for the CDR3 is TGTGCCAGCAGTCCCCGCAGGGGGCTTGGCTATGGCTACACCTTC. This chain connects TRBV27 to TRBJ1-2; 8 nucleotides align to TRBD1. CDR1 and CDR2 (germline): MNHEY, SMNVEV (reference sequence). This CDR3 is built from 15 residues. Trimming cost V 5 bases and J 4 bases; bases outside gene matches: 9.